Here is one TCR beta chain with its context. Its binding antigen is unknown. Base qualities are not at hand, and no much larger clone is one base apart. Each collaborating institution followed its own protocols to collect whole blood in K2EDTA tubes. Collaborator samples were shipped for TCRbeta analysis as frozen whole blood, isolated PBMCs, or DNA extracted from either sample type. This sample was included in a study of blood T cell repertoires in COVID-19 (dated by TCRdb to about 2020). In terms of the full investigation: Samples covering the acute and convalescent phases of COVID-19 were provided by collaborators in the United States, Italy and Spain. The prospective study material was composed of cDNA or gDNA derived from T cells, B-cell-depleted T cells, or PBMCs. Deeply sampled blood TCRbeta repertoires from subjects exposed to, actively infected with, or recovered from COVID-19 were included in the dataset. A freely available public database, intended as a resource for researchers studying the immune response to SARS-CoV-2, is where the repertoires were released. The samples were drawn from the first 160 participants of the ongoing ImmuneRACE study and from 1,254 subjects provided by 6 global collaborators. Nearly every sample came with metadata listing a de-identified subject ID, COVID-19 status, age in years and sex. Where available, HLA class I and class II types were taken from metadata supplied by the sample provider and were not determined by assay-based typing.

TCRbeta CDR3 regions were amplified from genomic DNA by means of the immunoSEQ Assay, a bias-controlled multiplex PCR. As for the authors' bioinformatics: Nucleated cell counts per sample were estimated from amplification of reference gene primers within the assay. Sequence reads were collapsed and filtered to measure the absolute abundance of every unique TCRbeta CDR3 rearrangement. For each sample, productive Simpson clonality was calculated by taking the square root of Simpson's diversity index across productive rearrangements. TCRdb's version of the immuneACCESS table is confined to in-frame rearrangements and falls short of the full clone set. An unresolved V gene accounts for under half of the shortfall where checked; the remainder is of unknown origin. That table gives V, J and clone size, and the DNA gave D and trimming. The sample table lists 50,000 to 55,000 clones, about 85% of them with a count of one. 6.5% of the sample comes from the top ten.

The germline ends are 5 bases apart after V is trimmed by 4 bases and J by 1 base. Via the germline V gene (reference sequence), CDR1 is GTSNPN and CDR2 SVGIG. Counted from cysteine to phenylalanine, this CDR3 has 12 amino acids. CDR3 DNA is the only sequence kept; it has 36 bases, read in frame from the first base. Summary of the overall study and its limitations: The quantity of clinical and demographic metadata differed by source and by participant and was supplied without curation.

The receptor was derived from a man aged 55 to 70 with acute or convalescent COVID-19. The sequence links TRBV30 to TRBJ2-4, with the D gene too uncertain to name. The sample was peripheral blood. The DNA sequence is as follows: TGTGCCTGGATCGGGGCCAAAAACATTCAGTACTTC. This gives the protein CAWIGAKNIQYF.